This T cell receptor beta chain was obtained from a study of tumor T cells in aggressive B-cell lymphoma. Generated by immunoSEQ multiplex PCR, the TCRdb table keeps only in-frame clones and is missing some. The sample carries 710 or so clones, 75% to 90% recorded once. This clone was seen only a few times. The CDR3 is made up of 15 amino acids. J was trimmed by 6 bases and V by 6 bases; bases with no gene match: 9. Per germline, CDR1 ENHRY and CDR2 SYGVKD. The chain joins TRBV10-3 to TRBJ1-5, with 9 bases identical to TRBD1. Sample: tumor tissue. The sequence was collected from an adult with diffuse large B cell lymphoma. CDR3 residues: CAISRDREIGQPQHF. CDR3 bases: TGTGCCATCAGCCGGGACAGGGAGATTGGTCAGCCCCAGCATTTT.